This TCR beta chain came from a study of identical twins. Notes on the study in general: Models, which agreed with sharing between unrelated individuals, nonetheless underestimated the out-of-frame TCR alpha sharing seen in monozygotic twins. Sequences that were out-of-frame, alpha and twin-shared displayed an excess of low generation probability.

The germline gives CDR1 MDHEN, CDR2 SYDVKM. The CDR3 loop spans 15 amino acids. Trimming took off 5 bases at V and 3 bases at J, with 13 bases between the two ends. MiXCR was run by TCRdb on the 5' RACE reads, yielding one entry per CDR3 protein. The sample consists of some 560,000 distinct CDR3 sequences, around a tenth of them appearing once. Remarks on this clonotype: Its antigen remains unidentified.

A further study also used this sample, focusing on yellow fever vaccine responses in identical twins.

Sequenced: PBMCs. The receptor was derived from a woman between 18 and 29 years old in good health. V usage is TRBV28 and J usage is TRBJ2-2; possibly TRBD1 for D (6 bases). The CDR3 region has the DNA TGTGCCAGCAGTGCCGGGACAATAGACACCGGGGAGCTGTTTTTT. Protein: CASSAGTIDTGELFF.